This T cell receptor beta chain is drawn from a study of technical replicates of blood from a handful of donors. With 1 base clipped from V and 5 bases from J, the junction kept 3 bases outside the gene matches. This CDR3 contains 14 residues. The germline CDR1 and CDR2 sequences are LNHDA and SQIVND (reference sequence). Profiled with immunoSEQ multiplex PCR; TCRdb holds only in-frame clones, not every one. The repertoire has around 83,000 clones, around 94% of them found once; the top ten carry around 0.42%. This rearrangement joins TRBV19 to TRBJ2-5; 8 bases map to TRBD2. The specimen was T cells isolated from PBMCs. This sequence was found in a human donor in good health. The CDR3 DNA reads TGTGCCAGTAGTATAGGGGGCGGGAGGGAGACCCAGTACTTC. Translated: CASSIGGGRETQYF.